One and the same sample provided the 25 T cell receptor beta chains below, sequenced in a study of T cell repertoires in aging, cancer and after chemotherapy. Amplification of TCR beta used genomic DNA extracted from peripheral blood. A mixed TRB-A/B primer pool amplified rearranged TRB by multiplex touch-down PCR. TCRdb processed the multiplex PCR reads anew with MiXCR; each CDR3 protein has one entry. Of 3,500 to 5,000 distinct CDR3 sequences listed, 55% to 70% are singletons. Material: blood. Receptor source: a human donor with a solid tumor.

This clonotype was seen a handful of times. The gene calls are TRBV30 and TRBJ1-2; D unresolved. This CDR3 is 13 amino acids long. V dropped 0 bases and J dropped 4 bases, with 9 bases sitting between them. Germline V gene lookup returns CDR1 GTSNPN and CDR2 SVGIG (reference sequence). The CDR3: CAWSVQSPYGYTF. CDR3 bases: TGTGCCTGGAGTGTGCAAAGTCCCTATGGCTACACCTTC.

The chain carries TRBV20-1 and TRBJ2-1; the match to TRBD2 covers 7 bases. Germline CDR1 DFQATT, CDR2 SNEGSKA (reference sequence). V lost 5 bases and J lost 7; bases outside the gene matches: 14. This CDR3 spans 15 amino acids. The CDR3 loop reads CSALGFAGENNEQFF. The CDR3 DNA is TGCAGTGCTTTAGGGTTTGCGGGAGAAAATAATGAGCAGTTCTTC.

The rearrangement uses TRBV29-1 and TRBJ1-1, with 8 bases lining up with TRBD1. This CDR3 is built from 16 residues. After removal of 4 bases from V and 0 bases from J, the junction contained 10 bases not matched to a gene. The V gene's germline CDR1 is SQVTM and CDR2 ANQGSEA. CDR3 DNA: TGCAGCGTTGGGGGGACAGGATCTATTATGAACACTGAAGCTTTCTTT. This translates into CSVGGTGSIMNTEAFF.

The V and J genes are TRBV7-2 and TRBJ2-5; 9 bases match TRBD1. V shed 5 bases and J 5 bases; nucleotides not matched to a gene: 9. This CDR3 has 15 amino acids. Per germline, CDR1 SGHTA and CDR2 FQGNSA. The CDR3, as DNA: TGTGCCAGCAGCGACCCAGGACAGGGGAGGGAGACCCAGTACTTC. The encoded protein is CASSDPGQGRETQYF.

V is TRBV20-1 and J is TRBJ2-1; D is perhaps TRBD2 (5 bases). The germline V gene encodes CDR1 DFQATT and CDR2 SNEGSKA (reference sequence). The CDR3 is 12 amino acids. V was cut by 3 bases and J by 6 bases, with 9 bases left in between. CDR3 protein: CSARGSANEQFF. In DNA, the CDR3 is TGCAGTGCTAGGGGTAGCGCCAATGAGCAGTTCTTC.

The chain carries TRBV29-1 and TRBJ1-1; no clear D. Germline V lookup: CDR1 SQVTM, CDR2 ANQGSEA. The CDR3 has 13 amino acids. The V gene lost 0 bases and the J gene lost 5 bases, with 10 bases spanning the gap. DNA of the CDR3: TGCAGCGTTGAAGATCAAGGGAGAACTGAAGCTTTCTTT. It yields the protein CSVEDQGRTEAFF. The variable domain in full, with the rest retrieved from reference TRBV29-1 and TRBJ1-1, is SAVISQKPSRDICQRGTSLTIQCQVDSQVTMMFWYRQQPGQSLTLIATANQGSEATYESGFVIDKFPISRPNLTFSTLTVSNMSPEDSSIYLCSVEDQGRTEAFFGQGTRLTVV.

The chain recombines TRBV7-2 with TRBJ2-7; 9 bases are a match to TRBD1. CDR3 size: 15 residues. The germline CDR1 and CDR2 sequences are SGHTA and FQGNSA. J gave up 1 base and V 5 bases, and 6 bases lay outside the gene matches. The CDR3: CASSTRDRVSYEQYF. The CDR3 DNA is TGTGCCAGCAGCACGCGGGACAGGGTTTCCTACGAGCAGTACTTC.

DNA of the CDR3: TGTGCCAGCAGTCCCGTGACAGGCCTTACCTACGAGCAGTACTTC. This translates into CASSPVTGLTYEQYF. V is TRBV12-3 or TRBV12-4 and J is TRBJ2-7, with a possible D match to TRBD1 (6 bases). The V end was cut by 5 bases, the J end by 2 bases, with 16 bases between. The CDR3 spans 15 residues.

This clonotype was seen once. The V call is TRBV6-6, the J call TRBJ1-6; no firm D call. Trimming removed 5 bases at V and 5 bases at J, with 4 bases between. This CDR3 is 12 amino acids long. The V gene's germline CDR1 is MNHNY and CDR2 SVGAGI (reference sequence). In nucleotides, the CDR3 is TGTGCCAGCAGTCGGGATAATTCACCCCTCCACTTT. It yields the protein CASSRDNSPLHF.

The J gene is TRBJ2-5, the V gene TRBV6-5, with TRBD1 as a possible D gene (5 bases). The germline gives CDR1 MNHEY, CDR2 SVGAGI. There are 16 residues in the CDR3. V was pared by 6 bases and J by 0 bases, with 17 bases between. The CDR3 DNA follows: TGTGCCAGCAGGTCACAGGATCGCCTATACCAAGAGACCCAGTACTTC. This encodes CASRSQDRLYQETQYF.

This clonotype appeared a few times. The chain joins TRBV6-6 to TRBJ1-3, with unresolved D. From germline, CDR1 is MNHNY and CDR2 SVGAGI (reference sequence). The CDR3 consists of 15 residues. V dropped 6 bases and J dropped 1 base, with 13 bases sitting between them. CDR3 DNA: TGTGCCAGCAGCCTCGGACGTGAATCTGGAAACACCATATATTTT. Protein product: CASSLGRESGNTIYF.

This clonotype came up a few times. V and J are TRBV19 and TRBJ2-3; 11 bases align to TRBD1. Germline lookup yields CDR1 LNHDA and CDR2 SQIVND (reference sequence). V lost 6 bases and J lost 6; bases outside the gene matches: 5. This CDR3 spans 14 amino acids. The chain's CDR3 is CASRDRGRADTQYF. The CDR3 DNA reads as TGTGCCAGTAGGGACAGGGGGCGAGCGGATACGCAGTATTTT.

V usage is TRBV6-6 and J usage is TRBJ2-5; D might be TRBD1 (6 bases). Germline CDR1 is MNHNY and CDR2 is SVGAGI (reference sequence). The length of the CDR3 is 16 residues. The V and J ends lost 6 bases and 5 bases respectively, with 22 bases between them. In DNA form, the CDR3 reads TGTGCCAGCAGACCATTTTTCAACAGGGATGGGGAGACCCAGTACTTC. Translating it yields CASRPFFNRDGETQYF.

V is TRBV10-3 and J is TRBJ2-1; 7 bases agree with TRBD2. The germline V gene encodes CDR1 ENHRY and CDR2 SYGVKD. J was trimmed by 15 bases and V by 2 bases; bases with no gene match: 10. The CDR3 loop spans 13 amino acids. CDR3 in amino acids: CAISESGDSRRFF. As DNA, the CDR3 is TGTGCCATCAGTGAGAGCGGGGACTCTCGGCGGTTCTTC.

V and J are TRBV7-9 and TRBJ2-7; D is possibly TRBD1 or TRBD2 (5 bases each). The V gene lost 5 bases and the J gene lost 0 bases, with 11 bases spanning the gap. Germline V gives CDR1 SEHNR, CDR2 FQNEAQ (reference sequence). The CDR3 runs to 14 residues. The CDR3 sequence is CASSPWDVSYEQYF. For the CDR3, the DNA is TGTGCCAGCAGCCCTTGGGACGTCTCCTACGAGCAGTACTTC. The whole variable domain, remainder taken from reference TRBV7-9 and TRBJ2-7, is DTGVSQNPRHKITKRGQNVTFRCDPISEHNRLYWYRQTLGQGPEFLTYFQNEAQLEKSRLLSDRFSAERPKGSFSTLEIQRTEQGDSAMYLCASSPWDVSYEQYFGPGTRLTVT.

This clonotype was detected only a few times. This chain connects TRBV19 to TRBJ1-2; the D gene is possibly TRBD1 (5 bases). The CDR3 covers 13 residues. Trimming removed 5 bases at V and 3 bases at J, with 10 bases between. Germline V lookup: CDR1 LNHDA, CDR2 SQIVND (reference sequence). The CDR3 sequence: CASSVQGHYGYTF. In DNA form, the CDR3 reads TGTGCCAGTAGTGTTCAGGGACACTATGGCTACACCTTC.

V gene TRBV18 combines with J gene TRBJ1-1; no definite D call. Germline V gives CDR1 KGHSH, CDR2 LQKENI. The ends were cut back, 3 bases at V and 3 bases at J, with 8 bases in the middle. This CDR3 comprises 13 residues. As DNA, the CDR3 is TGTGCCAGCTCACCCAGTTCGGACACTGAAGCTTTCTTT. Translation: CASSPSSDTEAFF.

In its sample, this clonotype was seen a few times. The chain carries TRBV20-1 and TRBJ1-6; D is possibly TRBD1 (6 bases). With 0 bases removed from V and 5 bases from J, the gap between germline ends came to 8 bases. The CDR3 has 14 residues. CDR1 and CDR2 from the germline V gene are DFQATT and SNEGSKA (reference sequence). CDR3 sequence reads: CSARENRDNSPLHF. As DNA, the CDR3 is TGCAGTGCTAGAGAGAACAGGGATAATTCACCCCTCCACTTT.

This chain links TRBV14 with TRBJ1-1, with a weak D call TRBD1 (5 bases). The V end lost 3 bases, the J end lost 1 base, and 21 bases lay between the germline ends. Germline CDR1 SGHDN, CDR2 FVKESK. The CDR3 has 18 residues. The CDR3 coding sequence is TGTGCCAGCAGCCAGGTTACGGACATATATGGGCGGAACACTGAAGCTTTCTTT. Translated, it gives CASSQVTDIYGRNTEAFF.

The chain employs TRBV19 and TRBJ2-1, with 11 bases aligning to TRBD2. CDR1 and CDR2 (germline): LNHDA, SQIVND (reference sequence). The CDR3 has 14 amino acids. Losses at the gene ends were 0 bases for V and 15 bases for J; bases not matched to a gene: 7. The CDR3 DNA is TGTGCCAGTAGTATAGACTCCGGGACTAGCGGCTTGTTCTTC. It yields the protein CASSIDSGTSGLFF.

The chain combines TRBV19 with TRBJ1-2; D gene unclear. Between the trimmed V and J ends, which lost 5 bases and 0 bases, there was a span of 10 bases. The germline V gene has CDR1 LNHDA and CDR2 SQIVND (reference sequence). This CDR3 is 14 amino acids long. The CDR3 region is CASSLGQSNYGYTF. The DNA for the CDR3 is TGTGCCAGTAGTCTAGGGCAGTCTAACTATGGCTACACCTTC. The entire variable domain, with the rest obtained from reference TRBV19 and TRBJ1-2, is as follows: DGGITQSPKYLFRKEGQNVTLSCEQNLNHDAMYWYRQDPGQGLRLIYYSQIVNDFQKGDIAEGYSVSREKKESFPLTVTSAQKNPTAFYLCASSLGQSNYGYTFGSGTRLTVV.

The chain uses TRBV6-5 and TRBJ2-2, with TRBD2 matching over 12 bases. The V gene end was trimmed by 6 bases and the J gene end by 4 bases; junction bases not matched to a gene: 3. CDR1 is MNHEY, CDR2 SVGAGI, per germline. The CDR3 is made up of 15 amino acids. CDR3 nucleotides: TGTGCCAGCAGCCTGACTAGCGGGAGCACCGGGGAGCTGTTTTTT. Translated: CASSLTSGSTGELFF.

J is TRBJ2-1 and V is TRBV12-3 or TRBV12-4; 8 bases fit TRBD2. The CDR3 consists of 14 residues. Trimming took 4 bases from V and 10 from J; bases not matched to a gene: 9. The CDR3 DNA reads TGTGCCAGCAGTTCTAGCGGGTGGGCTAGGGAGCAGTTCTTC. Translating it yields CASSSSGWAREQFF.

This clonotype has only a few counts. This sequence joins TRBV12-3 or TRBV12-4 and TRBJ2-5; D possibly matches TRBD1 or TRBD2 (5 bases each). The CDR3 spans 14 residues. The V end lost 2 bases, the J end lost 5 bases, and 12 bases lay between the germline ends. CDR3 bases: TGTGCCAGCAGTTTAACGGGGCAGAAGGAGACCCAGTACTTC. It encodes CASSLTGQKETQYF.

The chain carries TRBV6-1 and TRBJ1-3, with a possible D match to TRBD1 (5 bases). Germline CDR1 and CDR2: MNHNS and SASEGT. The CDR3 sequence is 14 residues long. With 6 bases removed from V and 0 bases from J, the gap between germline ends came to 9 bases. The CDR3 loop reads CASSTGHSGNTIYF. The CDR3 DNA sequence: TGTGCCAGCAGCACAGGACACTCTGGAAACACCATATATTTT.